One and the same sample provided the 18 T cell receptor beta chains below, sequenced in a study of tumor and adjacent non-tumor tissue in lung cancer. RNA was extracted from bulk tissue without any cell sorting. Distant lung tissue was collected more than 3 cm away from the tumor edge. TCRbeta libraries were built with three rounds of nested PCR, modified from ARM-PCR. TCRdb used MiXCR to reprocess the multiplex PCR reads, holding one entry per CDR3 protein. Found here are roughly 82,000 distinct CDR3 sequences, around 76% of them singletons; the top ten hold less than 25%. Sequenced input: distant non-tumor lung tissue. These receptor sequences come from a woman aged 45-59 years with non-small cell lung cancer.

The CDR3 nucleotides are TGTGCCGGTGGCCGGGACACGGAGTACTTC. Residues: CAGGRDTEYF. The chain combines TRBV6-1 with TRBJ2-5; the D gene is possibly TRBD1 (6 bases). The CDR3 is made up of 10 amino acids. V lost 11 bases, J lost 12 bases, and 16 bases lay in between. CDR1 is MNHNS, CDR2 SASEGT, per germline.

As concerns this clonotype: Relative to the germline gene, one junction end is altered; a read error may explain this. V gene TRBV29-1 combines with J gene TRBJ2-5; D is ambiguous. The CDR3 consists of 14 residues. Germline V lookup: CDR1 SQVTM, CDR2 ANQGSEA. The CDR3 sequence is CSVEDGSNLETHYF. CDR3 bases: TGCAGCGTCGAGGACGGTTCAAACCTAGAGACCCACTACTTC.

The table lists this clonotype with many counts. This rearrangement joins TRBV29-1 to TRBJ2-2; 8 bases match TRBD2. The CDR3 consists of 13 residues. V gave up 7 bases and J gave up 7 bases; unmatched junction bases: 8. The germline CDR1 and CDR2 sequences are SQVTM and ANQGSEA. The DNA of the CDR3 is TGCAGCGCCCGGACTAGCTCGGGCGGGGAGCTGTTTTTT. Its translation is CSARTSSGGELFF.

Judged by abundance, this clonotype is medium-sized. J is TRBJ1-3 and V is TRBV11-2; D ambiguous. Germline V lookup: CDR1 SGHAT, CDR2 FQNNGV. Trimming left V 1 base short and J 3 bases short, with 4 bases between. The CDR3 runs 13 residues. The CDR3 DNA reads TGTGCCAGCAGCTTAGGAGGTGGAAACACCATATATTTT. Encoded protein: CASSLGGGNTIYF. Full variable domain (remainder filled in from reference TRBV11-2 and TRBJ1-3): EAGVAQSPRYKIIEKRQSVAFWCNPISGHATLYWYQQILGQGPKLLIQFQNNGVVDDSQLPKDRFSAERLKGVDSTLKIQPAKLEDSAVYLCASSLGGGNTIYFGEGSWLTVV.

Concerning this clonotype: Sequence at one end of the junction differs from germline and may be a read error. This chain connects TRBV12-3 or TRBV12-4 to TRBJ2-7; no clear D gene. CDR3 length equals 15 residues. The CDR3 DNA follows: TGTGCTAGCAGTTTAGGTCCCCTGACGGGCTGCGATCAGTACTTC. Its protein product is CASSLGPLTGCDQYF.

Remarks on this clonotype: The junction and the germline gene differ at one end; a read error may be behind it. The CDR3 coding sequence is TGCAGCATTGACCAGGGTAACTATGGCTACACCTTT. Translating gives CSIDQGNYGYTF. The rearrangement links TRBV29-1 to TRBJ1-2, with D maybe TRBD1 (5 bases). Per the germline V gene, CDR1 is SQVTM and CDR2 is ANQGSEA. CDR3 length equals 12 residues.

Concerning this clonotype itself: An end of the junction does not agree with germline; a read error may underlie this. The chain joins TRBV6-2 or TRBV6-3 to TRBJ2-1; 11 nucleotides align to TRBD2. Germline values: CDR1 MNHEY, CDR2 SVGEGT. The CDR3 spans 15 residues. CDR3 sequence reads: CTSSPGLAGVNEQFF. CDR3 DNA: TGTACCAGCAGCCCAGGACTAGCGGGTGTAAATGAGCAATTCTTC.

This clonotype appeared a single time. The chain has TRBV5-1 and TRBJ1-2, with D possibly matching TRBD1 (5 bases). V gave up 8 bases and J gave up 7 bases, with 21 bases separating them. The CDR3 covers 14 residues. Germline V CDR1 and CDR2: SGHRS, YFSETQ. This CDR3 reads CASSVAGTDCGYTF. DNA for the CDR3: TGCGCCAGTAGCGTGGCGGGGACGGACTGTGGCTACACCTTC.

In the case of this clonotype: At one boundary the junction diverges from the germline segment, which might be a read error. This chain uses TRBV6-1 with TRBJ1-5, with 12 positions matching TRBD1. Germline CDR1 reads MNHNS; CDR2 reads SASEGT. The CDR3 is 14 amino acids. DNA for the CDR3: TGTGCCAGCGAAGGGACAGGGGGCAATCAGCCCCAGCATTTC. Its translation is CASEGTGGNQPQHF.

Comments on this clonotype: Lacking the conserved final phenylalanine or tryptophan, this CDR3 likely reflects a read error. The rearrangement links TRBV29-1 to TRBJ1-1; D is perhaps TRBD1 (5 bases). The CDR3 has 13 amino acids. Germline CDR1 reads SQVTM; CDR2 reads ANQGSEA. The V end was cut by 2 bases, the J end by 5 bases, with 12 bases between. The CDR3 sequence: CSVENGGWTEAFL. CDR3 coding DNA: TGCAGCGTTGAAAATGGGGGTTGGACTGAAGCTTTCTTA.

The chain uses TRBV11-2 and TRBJ2-3; TRBD1 is a possible D gene (5 bases). The CDR3 length is 16 residues. Germline loops: CDR1 SGHAT, CDR2 FQNNGV. The V end was cut by 3 bases, the J end by 8 bases, with 21 bases between. The CDR3 nucleotides read TGTGCCAGCAGCTTGTGGGGCCAGCTTGCGATTGGTACGCAGTATTTT. This codes for CASSLWGQLAIGTQYF. Full variable domain (remainder filled in from reference TRBV11-2 and TRBJ2-3): EAGVAQSPRYKIIEKRQSVAFWCNPISGHATLYWYQQILGQGPKLLIQFQNNGVVDDSQLPKDRFSAERLKGVDSTLKIQPAKLEDSAVYLCASSLWGQLAIGTQYFGPGTRLTVL.

This clonotype has a count of ten or more. The chain recombines TRBV12-3 or TRBV12-4 with TRBJ2-1; 9 nucleotides match TRBD2. The trim removed 2 bases at V and 9 bases at J, leaving 8 bases unmatched. This CDR3 region has 15 residues. The CDR3 region is CASSLQREVGSEQFF. CDR3 DNA sequence: TGTGCCAGCAGTTTACAGCGGGAGGTTGGGAGTGAGCAGTTCTTC.

A word on this clonotype: A read error may produce the germline difference seen at one junction end. The V gene is TRBV6-1, the J gene TRBJ2-1; TRBD2 is a possible D gene (6 bases). CDR1 is MNHNS and CDR2 is SASEGT in the germline V gene. The CDR3 loop spans 15 amino acids. Here the CDR3 reads CASSFGISGYNEEFF. The CDR3 nucleotides read TGTGCCAGCAGTTTCGGGATTAGCGGATACAATGAGGAGTTCTTC.

V is TRBV6-1 and J is TRBJ2-1, with TRBD1 matching 7 bases. Trimming took 7 bases from V and 8 from J; bases not matched to a gene: 14. The CDR3 is made up of 15 amino acids. Germline V gives CDR1 MNHNS, CDR2 SASEGT. The CDR3 coding sequence is TGTGCCAGCAATGAGGGACAGCGGTCGGAGGATGAGCAGTTCTTC. This codes for CASNEGQRSEDEQFF.

Points on this clonotype: Since the CDR3 does not end with the conserved phenylalanine or tryptophan, this likely comes from a read error. The genes are TRBV11-2 and TRBJ1-2, with 7 bases identical to TRBD1. This CDR3 region has 16 residues. CDR1 SGHAT and CDR2 FQNNGV come from the germline V gene. The CDR3 sequence: CASSLETGDRGYDYTS. The CDR3, as DNA: TGTGCCAGCAGCTTAGAAACAGGGGACCGAGGATATGACTACACCTCC.

To note about this clonotype: One junction end disagrees with the germline gene, perhaps due to a read error. The V and J genes are TRBV6-1 and TRBJ2-3, with a weak D call TRBD2 (5 bases). Per the germline V gene, CDR1 is MNHNS and CDR2 is SASEGT. This CDR3 comprises 16 residues. CDR3 protein: CTSRTAYCTSTDTQYF. CDR3 coding DNA: TGTACCAGCAGGACTGCTTACTGCACTAGCACAGATACGCAGTATTTT.

As concerns this clonotype: A read error may produce the germline difference seen at one junction end. The chain has TRBV11-1 and TRBJ2-1; possible D gene TRBD2, 6 bases. This CDR3 spans 13 amino acids. The germline CDR1 and CDR2 sequences are SGHAT and FQDESV (reference sequence). The CDR3 DNA is TGTGCCAGCAGCGCTGTGGACTACAATGGGCAGTTCTTC. This sequence encodes CASSAVDYNGQFF.

As to this clonotype: An end of the junction differs from the germline gene, which may be a read error. The chain combines TRBV11-3 with TRBJ1-1; unclear D gene. CDR1 and CDR2 (germline): SGHNT, YENEEA. This CDR3 has 13 amino acids. The CDR3 DNA sequence: TGCGCCAGCAGCTACGGGCGGATGACTGAAGCTTTCTTT. Its protein product is CASSYGRMTEAFF. Together with reference TRBV11-3 and TRBJ1-1, the CDR3 gives the full variable domain: EAGVVQSPRYKIIEKKQPVAFWCNPISGHNTLYWYLQNLGQGPELLIRYENEEAVDDSQLPKDRFSAERLKGVDSTLKIQPAELGDSAVYLCASSYGRMTEAFFGQGTRLTVV.